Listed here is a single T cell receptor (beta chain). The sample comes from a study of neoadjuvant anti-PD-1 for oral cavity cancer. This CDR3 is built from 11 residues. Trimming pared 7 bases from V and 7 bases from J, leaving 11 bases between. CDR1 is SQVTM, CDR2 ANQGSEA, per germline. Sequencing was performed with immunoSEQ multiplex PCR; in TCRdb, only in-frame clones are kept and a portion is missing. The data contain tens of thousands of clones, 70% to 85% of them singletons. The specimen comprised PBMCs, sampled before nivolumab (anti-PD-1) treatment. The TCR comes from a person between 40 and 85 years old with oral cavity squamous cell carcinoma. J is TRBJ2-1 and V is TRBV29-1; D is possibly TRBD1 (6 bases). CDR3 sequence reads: CSGYQGNEQFF. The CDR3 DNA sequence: TGCAGCGGCTACCAGGGGAATGAGCAGTTCTTC.